The 9 T cell receptor beta chains below all came from one sample that was sequenced in a study of blood T cells in healthy people across ages (dated by TCRdb to between 2014 and 2016). Libraries came from 5' RACE. The instrument given in TCRdb is Illumina HiSeq 2500. A second PCR of roughly 7 to 11 cycles was performed with a sample-barcoded 5' primer and a J-beta primer mix. TCRdb reprocessing: public reads trimmed at Q25 with fastp, clones called with MiXCR, in-frame beta chains kept. Rows with a matching CDR3 protein are joined into one entry that keeps the most common DNA and genes. For this sample there are some 370,000 distinct CDR3 sequences; roughly half appear just once. Of the sample, over 40% falls within the top ten clones. The source material was blood. These receptors were collected from a man between 60 and 75 years old in good health.

Here the CDR3 reads CASRTLGGGEQYF. DNA for the CDR3: TGTGCCAGCAGGACTTTGGGGGGCGGTGAGCAGTACTTC. The chain employs TRBV6-2 or TRBV6-3 and TRBJ2-4; D possibly uses TRBD1 or TRBD2 (6 bases each). CDR1 and CDR2 (germline): MNHEY, SVGEGT. The V gene lost 6 bases and the J gene lost 13 bases, with 19 bases spanning the gap. CDR3 length: 13 amino acids.

The CDR3 DNA reads as TGTGCCACCAACGTGGGACAGGGGGCGATGCAGACCCAGTACTTC. This sequence encodes CATNVGQGAMQTQYF. J is TRBJ2-5 and V is TRBV15, with 12 bases identical to TRBD1. Germline CDR1 LNHNV, CDR2 YYDKDF (reference sequence). V dropped 7 bases and J dropped 6; count of bases not matched to a gene: 9. The CDR3 totals 15 residues.

This clonotype was detected many times. The CDR3 loop reads CAISESNGRETQYF. CDR3 in DNA: TGTGCCATCAGTGAGTCGAACGGGAGGGAGACCCAGTACTTC. V usage is TRBV10-3 and J usage is TRBJ2-5, with 7 bases identical to TRBD2. V shed 0 bases, J shed 5 bases, and the junction held 3 bases outside the gene matches. Germline loops: CDR1 ENHRY, CDR2 SYGVKD. There are 14 residues in the CDR3.

The chain is built from TRBV6-2 or TRBV6-3 and TRBJ2-1, with a tentative D call TRBD1 (5 bases). Trimming took 6 bases from V and 15 from J, leaving 21 bases between them. The CDR3 runs to 13 residues. Germline V gene lookup returns CDR1 MNHEY and CDR2 SVGEGT. In DNA form, the CDR3 reads TGTGCCAGCAGGTCAGGGTCCCCTCAACGTCGGTTCTTC. Translation: CASRSGSPQRRFF.

This clonotype appeared a few times. CDR3 DNA: TGTGCCAGCACCCAATCCGGGACAGGGGGTGAAAAACTGTTTTTT. Translating gives CASTQSGTGGEKLFF. The chain links TRBV12-3 or TRBV12-4 to TRBJ1-4, with 11 positions matching TRBD1. The CDR3 contains 15 residues. Trimming cost V 7 bases and J 7 bases; bases outside gene matches: 8.

The chain employs TRBV5-6 and TRBJ1-1; 10 nucleotides line up with TRBD1. CDR3 size: 14 residues. J gave up 4 bases and V 4 bases, and 4 bases lay outside the gene matches. Germline-derived CDR1 and CDR2 are SGHDT and YYEEEE. CDR3 DNA: TGTGCCAGCAGCCGGGGACAGGGGAGCACTGAAGCTTTCTTT. Encoded protein: CASSRGQGSTEAFF.

This chain joins TRBV10-3 and TRBJ2-7; D call uncertain. The CDR3 loop spans 13 amino acids. Germline V gene sequence: CDR1 ENHRY, CDR2 SYGVKD. V lost 2 bases and J lost 5, with 10 bases in between. In nucleotides, the CDR3 is TGTGCCATCAGTGAGGGTCAGCCCCACGAGCAGTACTTC. It translates to CAISEGQPHEQYF.

The V call is TRBV7-2, the J call TRBJ2-7; the D call may be TRBD1 or TRBD2 (5 bases each). The germline gives CDR1 SGHTA, CDR2 FQGNSA. This CDR3 spans 18 amino acids. V gave up 1 base and J gave up 3 bases, with 22 bases separating them. CDR3 protein: CASSLGYGGTDEIYEQYF. CDR3 bases: TGTGCCAGCAGCTTAGGGTATGGTGGGACGGACGAAATCTACGAGCAGTACTTC.

The chain joins TRBV10-3 to TRBJ2-3; D is unclear. V lost 4 bases, J lost 2 bases, and 10 bases lay in between. This CDR3 has 14 residues. Per the germline V gene, CDR1 is ENHRY and CDR2 is SYGVKD. As DNA, the CDR3 is TGTGCCATCAGTGGTGGGCCCGACACAGATACGCAGTATTTT. Translation: CAISGGPDTDTQYF.